The entry below describes one TCR beta chain. This clonotype has a count of ten or more. Its target antigen remains unknown. No per-base quality is available; no much larger clone lies one base away. This sample stems from a study of T-cell reconstitution after alpha-beta-depleted transplantation in children listed by TCRdb under 2016. About the investigation overall: T-cell immune reconstitution after TCRalphabeta/CD19-depleted allogeneic hematopoietic cell transplantation in children was quantitatively tracked in the study by means of TCR repertoire profiling.

The label giving this sample's time point can be read as: day 60 (about 2 months) after transplantation. This specimen's treatment or condition label, per the study, means: allogeneic hematopoietic cell transplantation with graft depleted of TCRalphabeta T cells and CD19 B cells. Transplant recipients were children who received TCRalphabeta/CD19-depleted allogeneic hematopoietic cell grafts. The library relied on PCR. Sequenced on an Illumina HiSeq 2500. Molecular barcoding was employed in the preparation of TCR libraries, with unique molecular identifiers being used to normalize TCRbeta repertoire quantification. The public reads were quality trimmed at Q25 with fastp and then assembled into clones with MiXCR by TCRdb, keeping productive beta chains. Each CDR3 protein gets just one entry, which takes the most common genes and DNA from the rows behind it. The sample includes roughly 100,000 distinct CDR3 sequences, with roughly 6% observed a single time. The ten largest clones represent roughly 5.5% of the sample.

Including the terminal cysteine and phenylalanine, the CDR3 comprises 16 residues. Only the CDR3 part of the read is kept: 48 bases, read in frame from the first base. V sheds 3 bases and J sheds 3 bases, leaving 14 bases between their ends. What the authors observed across the whole study: Over subsequent months, a decline in hyperexpanded clone frequencies was noted, and after one year, T-cell counts and TCRbeta diversity were mostly ascribed to newly produced T cells. The apparently early recovery of alphabetaT-cell counts about two months after transplant reportedly depended on only several hundred rapidly expanded clones that came from non-depleted graft cells. In some patients, the high TCRbeta diversity seen at day 60 was put down to recipient T cells and intrathymic progenitors that had survived conditioning.

This clonotype was obtained from a female patient under 10 years old who had a stem cell transplant for Fanconi anemia, so the T cells may come from the graft donor. The source was PBMCs, mostly from graft donor cells, collected 60 days after TCRalphabeta/CD19-depleted stem cell transplant. The rearrangement combines TRBV12-3 or TRBV12-4 with TRBJ2-2, with a tentative D gene TRBD2 over 5 matching bases. The CDR3 in this case is CASSFGQDFYTGELFF. The DNA reads TGTGCCAGCAGTTTTGGGCAGGACTTTTACACCGGGGAGCTGTTTTTT.